Following are 28 T cell receptor beta chains from one sample sequenced in a study of blood T cell repertoires in COVID-19. Here immunoSEQ multiplex PCR was the method, and the copy in TCRdb shows in-frame clones only, minus some. The sample has about 170,000 clones, 70% to 90% seen once. Sequencing was done on a sample of PBMCs or T cells enriched from blood (not recorded which). These TCRs come from a woman under 30 who had recovered from COVID-19.

This chain joins TRBV2 and TRBJ2-5, with 7 bases lining up with TRBD1. The CDR3 runs to 12 residues. CDR1 SNHLY and CDR2 FYNNEI come from the germline V gene. V trimming: 7 bases; J trimming: 5 bases; junction bases outside the gene matches: 4. The CDR3 DNA reads TGTGCCAGCATGAGGGGGCGGGAGACCCAGTACTTC. Protein sequence: CASMRGRETQYF. Full variable domain (outside the CDR3, taken from reference TRBV2 and TRBJ2-5): EPEVTQTPSHQVTQMGQEVILRCVPISNHLYFYWYRQILGQKVEFLVSFYNNEISEKSEIFDDQFSVERPDGSNFTLKIRSTKLEDSAMYFCASMRGRETQYFGPGTRLLVL.

This clone is a singleton in its sample. The J gene is TRBJ2-1, the V gene TRBV28; a possible D gene is TRBD2 (6 bases). Germline V lookup: CDR1 MDHEN, CDR2 SYDVKM. This CDR3 comprises 13 residues. V was clipped by 6 bases and J by 6 bases, with 12 bases between them. CDR3: CASRTPGGNEQFF. The CDR3 DNA follows: TGTGCCAGCAGGACTCCCGGGGGCAATGAGCAGTTCTTC. The full variable domain, its missing parts supplied by reference TRBV28 and TRBJ2-1, is DVKVTQSSRYLVKRTGEKVFLECVQDMDHENMFWYRQDPGLGLRLIYFSYDVKMKEKGDIPEGYSVSREKKERFSLILESASTNQTSMYLCASRTPGGNEQFFGPGTRLTVL.

For this clone: The same CDR3 arises from other DNA sequences in this sample as well. The chain is built from TRBV7-9 and TRBJ2-5; D is unresolved. Germline V gene data show CDR1 as SEHNR and CDR2 as FQNEAQ (reference sequence). Trimming removed 3 bases from V and 5 bases from J, with 4 bases in between. The CDR3 covers 11 residues. CDR3 nucleotides: TGTGCCAGCAGCTTGAGCGAGACCCAGTACTTC. Translation gives CASSLSETQYF.

The chain joins TRBV2 to TRBJ2-1; 9 bases align to TRBD2. CDR3 length: 14 amino acids. CDR1 SNHLY and CDR2 FYNNEI come from the germline V gene. J lost 6 bases, V lost 7 bases, and 7 bases had no gene match. CDR3 sequence: CASNGGRAPNEQFF. In DNA form, the CDR3 reads TGTGCCAGCAACGGCGGGAGGGCCCCCAATGAGCAGTTCTTC. Drawing the rest from reference TRBV2 and TRBJ2-1, the complete variable domain is EPEVTQTPSHQVTQMGQEVILRCVPISNHLYFYWYRQILGQKVEFLVSFYNNEISEKSEIFDDQFSVERPDGSNFTLKIRSTKLEDSAMYFCASNGGRAPNEQFFGPGTRLTVL.

The chain combines TRBV5-6 with TRBJ2-6; D is uncertain. The CDR3 runs to 15 residues. Germline CDR1 reads SGHDT; CDR2 reads YYEEEE. The V and J ends lost 1 base and 0 bases respectively, with 5 bases between them. The CDR3 DNA sequence: TGTGCCAGCAGCTTGTTGGCCTCTGGGGCCAACGTCCTGACTTTC. Translating gives CASSLLASGANVLTF.

This clone was observed once. The chain has TRBV19 and TRBJ2-5; 10 bases agree with TRBD1. CDR1 is LNHDA, CDR2 SQIVND, per germline (reference sequence). The junction had 14 bases not matched to a gene; V was cut back by 5 bases and J by 5 bases. The CDR3 sequence is 17 residues long. The CDR3 protein is CASSAEDRTGGRETQYF. CDR3 nucleotide sequence: TGTGCCAGTAGTGCAGAAGATCGGACAGGGGGAAGGGAGACCCAGTACTTC.

This clone was found a few times. The gene calls are TRBV27 and TRBJ2-2, with no clear D. Germline CDR1 MNHEY, CDR2 SMNVEV (reference sequence). This CDR3 is 13 amino acids long. V was trimmed by 5 bases and J by 1 base, leaving 5 bases between them. Here the CDR3 reads CASSPWNTGELFF. The CDR3 DNA is TGTGCCAGCAGTCCCTGGAACACCGGGGAGCTGTTTTTT.

The chain combines TRBV27 with TRBJ2-5; TRBD1 might be the D (6 bases). Germline-derived CDR1 and CDR2 are MNHEY and SMNVEV (reference sequence). CDR3 size: 16 residues. With 3 bases removed from V and 1 base from J, the gap between germline ends came to 15 bases. The CDR3 nucleotides are TGTGCCAGCAGTTTTGGGCAGGGGATTAGCCAAGAGACCCAGTACTTC. As protein: CASSFGQGISQETQYF.

The genes are TRBV4-3 and TRBJ2-1, with TRBD2 matching 8 bases. The CDR3 loop spans 18 amino acids. Germline V lookup: CDR1 LGHNA, CDR2 YSLEER. V lost 0 bases and J lost 7; bases outside the gene matches: 14. CDR3 coding DNA: TGCGCCAGCAGCCAAGATCGGGGGGGGCACGGGAGGGCGAATGAGCAGTTCTTC. Its translation: CASSQDRGGHGRANEQFF.

In its sample, this clone was seen once. This chain connects TRBV19 to TRBJ1-1; D remains ambiguous. Germline CDR1 LNHDA, CDR2 SQIVND (reference sequence). Between the trimmed V and J ends, which lost 4 bases and 4 bases, there was a span of 10 bases. This CDR3 has 13 amino acids. CDR3 sequence: CASSSRRATEAFF. CDR3 bases: TGTGCCAGTAGTAGCAGGAGGGCCACTGAAGCTTTCTTT.

V is TRBV4-1 and J is TRBJ1-1; the D gene is possibly TRBD1 (6 bases). Trimming took off 0 bases at V and 8 bases at J, with 7 bases between the two ends. There are 12 residues in the CDR3. CDR1 and CDR2 from the germline V gene are MGHRA and YSYEKL. The CDR3, as DNA: TGCGCCAGCAGCCAAGAAGACAGGGAAGCTTTCTTT. It specifies CASSQEDREAFF.

The chain combines TRBV11-2 with TRBJ2-7; tentative D call: TRBD2 (5 bases). V dropped 4 bases and J dropped 0 bases, with 10 bases sitting between them. CDR1 is SGHAT, CDR2 FQNNGV, per germline. The CDR3 totals 14 residues. The CDR3 spells CASSSPGISYEQYF. The CDR3 DNA follows: TGTGCCAGCAGCTCGCCCGGGATCTCCTACGAGCAGTACTTC.

This clone appeared once. This chain joins TRBV21-1 and TRBJ2-7; the D call of TRBD2 is as the table states it, not checked on the DNA. TRBV21-1 is assigned pseudogene status. CDR3 length: 15 amino acids. The CDR3 sequence: CASSPTSGESYEQYF. The CDR3 DNA follows: TGTGCCAGCAGCCCGACTAGCGGGGAGTCCTACGAGCAGTACTTC.

This clone occurred once. Here the CDR3 reads CASTMGGANGELFF. The CDR3 DNA reads TGTGCCAGCACCATGGGGGGGGCTAACGGGGAGCTGTTTTTT. The chain carries TRBV28 and TRBJ2-2, with a weak D call TRBD2 (7 bases). From germline, CDR1 is MDHEN and CDR2 SYDVKM. The CDR3 runs to 14 residues. V was shortened by 7 bases and J by 7 bases, with 16 bases between the two germline ends.

The V call is TRBV19, the J call TRBJ1-5; D gene unclear. CDR3 length: 15 residues. The V end lost 1 base, the J end lost 3 bases, and 10 bases lay between the germline ends. From germline, CDR1 is LNHDA and CDR2 SQIVND (reference sequence). The CDR3 here is CASSIVNGLNQPQHF. In nucleotides, the CDR3 is TGTGCCAGTAGTATAGTGAATGGACTCAATCAGCCCCAGCATTTT.

V is TRBV27 and J is TRBJ2-3, with D possibly being TRBD2 (6 bases). CDR3 length: 15 amino acids. Trimming took 2 bases from V and 4 from J, leaving 13 bases between them. The germline V gene has CDR1 MNHEY and CDR2 SMNVEV (reference sequence). For the CDR3, the DNA is TGTGCCAGCAGTTTAGGGGGACTTGGGGCAGATACGCAGTATTTT. It yields the protein CASSLGGLGADTQYF.

V gene TRBV9 combines with J gene TRBJ2-3; tentative D call: TRBD2 (5 bases). Germline CDR1 and CDR2: SGDLS and YYNGEE. With 3 bases removed from V and 7 bases from J, the gap between germline ends came to 15 bases. CDR3 length: 14 amino acids. CDR3 region: CASSGASNKYTQYF. CDR3 in DNA: TGTGCCAGCAGCGGCGCTAGCAATAAGTATACGCAGTATTTT.

The chain joins TRBV7-8 to TRBJ2-7; a possible D gene is TRBD1 (5 bases). The germline V and J ends were trimmed by 0 bases and 5 bases, with 11 bases remaining between them. The CDR3 extends over 14 amino acids. Germline V gene data show CDR1 as SGHVS and CDR2 as FQNEAQ. CDR3 coding DNA: TGTGCCAGCAGCTTAGCGTATCTAGGGGACGAGCAGTACTTC. Its translation is CASSLAYLGDEQYF. The full variable domain, in which reference TRBV7-8 and TRBJ2-7 provide the parts outside the CDR3, is GAGVSQSPRYKVAKRGQDVALRCDPISGHVSLFWYQQALGQGPEFLTYFQNEAQLDKSGLPSDRFFAERPEGSVSTLKIQRTQQEDSAVYLCASSLAYLGDEQYFGPGTRLTVT.

V usage is TRBV3-1 (or the pseudogene TRBV3-2) and J usage is TRBJ1-1, with 9 positions matching TRBD1. The CDR3 sequence is 15 residues long. Looked up from germline, CDR1 is LGHDT and CDR2 is YNNKEL (reference sequence). V lost 5 bases to trimming and J lost 1 base; unmatched junction nucleotides: 5. For the CDR3, the DNA is TGTGCCAGCAGCGGTCGGGACAGGGCGAACACTGAAGCTTTCTTT. Encoded protein: CASSGRDRANTEAFF.

This sequence joins TRBV4-1 and TRBJ1-1; D might be TRBD1 (5 bases). The V gene's germline CDR1 is MGHRA and CDR2 YSYEKL. The CDR3 extends over 15 amino acids. V was shortened by 1 base and J by 1 base, with 10 bases between the two germline ends. Here the CDR3 DNA reads TGCGCCAGCAGCCAAGGTACAGGCGCGAACACTGAAGCTTTCTTT. The encoded protein is CASSQGTGANTEAFF.

This rearrangement joins TRBV27 to TRBJ2-7, with D hard to call. The CDR3 is 14 residues long. Trimming took off 0 bases at V and 2 bases at J, with 8 bases between the two ends. The germline CDR1 and CDR2 sequences are MNHEY and SMNVEV (reference sequence). CDR3: CASSLSAPAYEQYF. In DNA, the CDR3 is TGTGCCAGCAGTTTATCGGCACCAGCCTACGAGCAGTACTTC.

V and J are TRBV5-8 and TRBJ2-7; tentatively, D is TRBD1 (6 bases). Trimming pared 0 bases from V and 0 bases from J, leaving 10 bases between. The germline gives CDR1 SGHTS, CDR2 YDEGEE. The CDR3 spans 15 residues. The CDR3 protein is CASSLVGASSYEQYF. CDR3 DNA sequence: TGTGCCAGCAGCTTGGTGGGGGCTAGCTCCTACGAGCAGTACTTC.

This chain links TRBV5-6 with TRBJ1-5, with TRBD1 matching 8 bases. The J segment lost 8 bases and the V segment lost 3 bases, leaving 4 bases of the junction unmatched. CDR3 length equals 13 residues. Germline loops: CDR1 SGHDT, CDR2 YYEEEE. CDR3: CASSSTGVEPQHF. The CDR3 DNA follows: TGTGCCAGCAGCTCGACAGGGGTGGAGCCCCAGCATTTT.

The chain joins TRBV7-6 to TRBJ2-2, with D unclear. This CDR3 has 13 amino acids. The germline V gene has CDR1 SGHVS and CDR2 FNYEAQ. V was trimmed by 7 bases and J by 1 base, leaving 7 bases between them. CDR3 DNA: TGTGCCAGCACTCCGCGGAACACCGGGGAGCTGTTTTTT. Its protein is CASTPRNTGELFF.

V usage is TRBV6-5 and J usage is TRBJ2-7; 8 bases align to TRBD2. The germline gives CDR1 MNHEY, CDR2 SVGAGI. The V gene end was trimmed by 10 bases and the J gene end by 3 bases; junction bases not matched to a gene: 11. This CDR3 has 14 amino acids. The DNA of the CDR3 is TGTGCCACGGGATTAGCGGGGCCTCGCTACGAGCAGTACTTC. Protein product: CATGLAGPRYEQYF.

The rearrangement joins TRBV2 to TRBJ2-1, with 7 bases that match TRBD2. The CDR3 extends over 13 amino acids. V lost 7 bases, J lost 4 bases, and 4 bases stayed unmatched. Germline V gives CDR1 SNHLY, CDR2 FYNNEI. CDR3 protein: CASMASGYNEQFF. CDR3 bases: TGTGCCAGCATGGCTAGCGGTTACAATGAGCAGTTCTTC.

This clone was recorded a few times. This sequence joins TRBV7-2 and TRBJ2-2, with D possibly TRBD2 on 5 matching bases. This CDR3 has 13 residues. Trimming removed 7 bases at V and 4 bases at J, with 10 bases between. Germline-derived CDR1 and CDR2 are SGHTA and FQGNSA. The DNA of the CDR3 is TGTGCCAGCAACGCGGGCATCACCGGGGAGCTGTTTTTT. Its translation: CASNAGITGELFF.

The V and J genes are TRBV27 and TRBJ2-5, with TRBD2 identical over 14 bases. The CDR3 spans 15 residues. Unmatched junction bases numbered 4, after V lost 6 bases and J lost 4 bases. Germline V gene data show CDR1 as MNHEY and CDR2 as SMNVEV (reference sequence). In nucleotides, the CDR3 is TGTGCCAGCAGCCCCGGGACTAGCGGGAGAGAGACCCAGTACTTC. Its protein product is CASSPGTSGRETQYF.